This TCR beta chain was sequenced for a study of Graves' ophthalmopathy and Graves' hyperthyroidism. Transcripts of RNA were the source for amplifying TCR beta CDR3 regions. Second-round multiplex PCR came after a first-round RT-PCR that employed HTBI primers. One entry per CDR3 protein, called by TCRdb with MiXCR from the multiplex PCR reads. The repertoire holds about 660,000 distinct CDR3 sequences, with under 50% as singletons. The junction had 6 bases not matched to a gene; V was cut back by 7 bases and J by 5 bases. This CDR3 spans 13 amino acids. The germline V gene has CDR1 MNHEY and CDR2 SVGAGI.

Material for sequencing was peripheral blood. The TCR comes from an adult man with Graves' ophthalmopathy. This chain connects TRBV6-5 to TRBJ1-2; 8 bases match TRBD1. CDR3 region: CASNLQGGYGYTF. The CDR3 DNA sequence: TGTGCCAGCAACTTACAGGGGGGGTATGGCTACACCTTC.